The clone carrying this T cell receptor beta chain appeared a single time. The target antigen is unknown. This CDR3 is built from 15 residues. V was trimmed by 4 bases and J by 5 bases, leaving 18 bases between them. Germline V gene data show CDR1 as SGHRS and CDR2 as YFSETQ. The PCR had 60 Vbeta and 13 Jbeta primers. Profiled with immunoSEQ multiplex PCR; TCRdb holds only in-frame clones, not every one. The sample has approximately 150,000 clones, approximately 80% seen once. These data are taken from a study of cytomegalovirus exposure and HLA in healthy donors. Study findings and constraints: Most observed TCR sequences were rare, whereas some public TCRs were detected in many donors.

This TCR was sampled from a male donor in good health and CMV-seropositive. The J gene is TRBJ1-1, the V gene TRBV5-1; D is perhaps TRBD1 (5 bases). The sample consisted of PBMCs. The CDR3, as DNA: TGCGCCAGCAGCGCGGAGGGAGGGGCTTGGACTGAAGCTTTCTTT. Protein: CASSAEGGAWTEAFF. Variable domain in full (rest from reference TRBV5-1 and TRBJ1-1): KAGVTQTPRYLIKTRGQQVTLSCSPISGHRSVSWYQQTPGQGLQFLFEYFSETQRNKGNFPGRFSGRQFSNSRSEMNVSTLELGDSALYLCASSAEGGAWTEAFFGQGTRLTVV.